The 15 T cell receptor beta chains below all came from one sample that was sequenced in a study of T cell responses to AZD1222 COVID-19 vaccine. TCRdb keeps only in-frame clones here, not all; method: immunoSEQ multiplex PCR. The repertoire includes roughly 80,000 clones, about 91% of them detected once, and roughly 4.9% sits in the top ten. Specimen: peripheral blood, collected on day 0 of AZD1222 vaccination. These receptor sequences come from an adult in good health.

V usage is TRBV24-1 and J usage is TRBJ1-2; D may be TRBD1 (6 bases). Per germline, CDR1 KGHDR and CDR2 SFDVKD. There are 16 residues in the CDR3. The V and J ends lost 4 bases and 0 bases respectively, with 14 bases between them. In DNA, the CDR3 is TGTGCCACCAGTGACCCCGGACAGAATGCTAACTATGGCTACACCTTC. This gives the protein CATSDPGQNANYGYTF.

The chain employs TRBV27 and TRBJ2-7; 7 bases are a match to TRBD1. Germline CDR1 MNHEY, CDR2 SMNVEV (reference sequence). The CDR3 length is 13 residues. V was clipped by 6 bases and J by 1 base; unmatched bases: 3. CDR3 sequence: CASRGTVSYEQYF. CDR3 sequence (DNA): TGTGCCAGCAGGGGGACAGTATCCTACGAGCAGTACTTC.

This chain connects TRBV27 to TRBJ2-7, with D possibly TRBD1 on 6 matching bases. Trimming shortened V by 6 bases and J by 3 bases, and 27 bases separated the two germline ends. Germline-derived CDR1 and CDR2 are MNHEY and SMNVEV (reference sequence). CDR3 length: 18 amino acids. The CDR3 DNA reads as TGTGCCAGCAGCCTGACAGGATCCGCCGTCCGTGTCGGCTACGAGCAGTACTTC. Its protein product is CASSLTGSAVRVGYEQYF.

This chain connects TRBV5-1 to TRBJ2-1; D possibly corresponds to TRBD1 (6 bases). This CDR3 region has 15 residues. Trimming took off 4 bases at V and 3 bases at J, with 14 bases between the two ends. Looked up from germline, CDR1 is SGHRS and CDR2 is YFSETQ. The CDR3 loop is CASSLGGGDYNEQFF. The CDR3 DNA is TGCGCCAGCAGCCTGGGTGGGGGCGACTACAATGAGCAGTTCTTC.

The gene calls are TRBV5-6 and TRBJ1-1, with D unresolved. V lost 1 base and J 2 bases, leaving 6 bases between the germline ends. The CDR3 sequence is 13 residues long. Germline V gene sequence: CDR1 SGHDT, CDR2 YYEEEE. CDR3 residues: CASSLNSNTEAFF. The CDR3 DNA follows: TGTGCCAGCAGCTTGAACAGTAACACTGAAGCTTTCTTT. The entire variable domain, with the rest obtained from reference TRBV5-6 and TRBJ1-1, is as follows: DAGVTQSPTHLIKTRGQQVTLRCSPKSGHDTVSWYQQALGQGPQFIFQYYEEEERQRGNFPDRFSGHQFPNYSSELNVNALLLGDSALYLCASSLNSNTEAFFGQGTRLTVV.

The rearrangement links TRBV7-9 to TRBJ2-2; tentative D call: TRBD2 (6 bases). The ends were cut back, 1 base at V and 2 bases at J, with 8 bases in the middle. The germline V gene has CDR1 SEHNR and CDR2 FQNEAQ (reference sequence). This CDR3 spans 15 amino acids. The CDR3 DNA sequence: TGTGCCAGCAGCTTAGAGGACTACAACACCGGGGAGCTGTTTTTT. Residues: CASSLEDYNTGELFF. Supplemented by reference TRBV7-9 and TRBJ2-2, the full variable domain reads DTGVSQNPRHKITKRGQNVTFRCDPISEHNRLYWYRQTLGQGPEFLTYFQNEAQLEKSRLLSDRFSAERPKGSFSTLEIQRTEQGDSAMYLCASSLEDYNTGELFFGEGSRLTVL.

V usage is TRBV29-1 and J usage is TRBJ2-3; 7 bases match TRBD2. The CDR3 has 13 residues. CDR1 and CDR2 (germline): SQVTM, ANQGSEA. V was clipped by 6 bases and J by 9 bases; unmatched bases: 12. The CDR3 DNA reads as TGCAGCGTGGGGGGGTACCCGCCCAAGACGCAGTATTTT. Translation gives CSVGGYPPKTQYF.

The chain uses TRBV9 and TRBJ1-3, with 11 bases fitting TRBD1. Per germline, CDR1 SGDLS and CDR2 YYNGEE. Trimming cost V 3 bases and J 2 bases; bases outside gene matches: 4. The length of the CDR3 is 16 residues. CDR3 residues: CASSAGTGGTGNTIYF. CDR3 coding DNA: TGTGCCAGCAGCGCCGGGACAGGGGGTACTGGAAACACCATATATTTT.

The chain uses TRBV9 and TRBJ1-1, with D uncertain. CDR3 length: 15 amino acids. Trimming removed 6 bases from V and 1 base from J, with 16 bases in between. Germline V CDR1 and CDR2: SGDLS, YYNGEE. This chain's CDR3 is CASTPIGVGNTEAFF. The DNA for the CDR3 is TGTGCCAGCACCCCTATCGGGGTAGGGAACACTGAAGCTTTCTTT.

The J gene is TRBJ1-1, the V gene TRBV5-4, with 7 bases lining up with TRBD1. The CDR3 runs 15 residues. Looked up from germline, CDR1 is SGHNT and CDR2 is YYREEE (reference sequence). V lost 4 bases, J lost 0 bases, and 6 bases stayed unmatched. CDR3 in amino acids: CASSHRDSMNTEAFF. As DNA, the CDR3 is TGTGCCAGCAGCCATAGGGACAGTATGAACACTGAAGCTTTCTTT.

V gene TRBV4-1 combines with J gene TRBJ2-7; 7 bases map to TRBD2. From germline, CDR1 is MGHRA and CDR2 YSYEKL. This CDR3 comprises 15 residues. Trimming cost V 4 bases and J 3 bases; bases outside gene matches: 9. The CDR3 protein is CASSLGRALSYEQYF. CDR3 nucleotide sequence: TGCGCCAGCAGCCTGGGGAGGGCCTTGAGCTACGAGCAGTACTTC.

The gene calls are TRBV18 and TRBJ2-7; 7 nucleotides match TRBD1. Germline V gene sequence: CDR1 KGHSH, CDR2 LQKENI. The CDR3 extends over 15 amino acids. Trimming took 1 base from V and 4 from J; bases not matched to a gene: 7. CDR3 sequence: CASSPQGANLYEQYF. The CDR3 nucleotides are TGTGCCAGCTCACCACAGGGGGCGAATCTTTACGAGCAGTACTTC.

This chain uses TRBV7-2 with TRBJ1-1; D gene ambiguous. CDR1 is SGHTA, CDR2 FQGNSA, per germline. The length of the CDR3 is 15 residues. Trimming removed 0 bases at V and 0 bases at J, with 8 bases between. The CDR3 reads CASSLAGRLNTEAFF. CDR3 nucleotide sequence: TGTGCCAGCAGCTTAGCGGGCAGGCTGAACACTGAAGCTTTCTTT. Filled out from reference TRBV7-2 and TRBJ1-1, the complete variable domain reads GAGVSQSPSNKVTEKGKDVELRCDPISGHTALYWYRQSLGQGLEFLIYFQGNSAPDKSGLPSDRFSAERTGGSVSTLTIQRTQQEDSAVYLCASSLAGRLNTEAFFGQGTRLTVV.

The chain couples TRBV2 to TRBJ2-3; D tentatively reads TRBD1 or TRBD2 (7 bases each). The length of the CDR3 is 17 residues. Germline V gives CDR1 SNHLY, CDR2 FYNNEI. Trimming took 8 bases from V and 1 from J, leaving 22 bases between them. Here the CDR3 reads CASSLGTVGGGTDTQYF. The DNA for the CDR3 is TGTGCCAGCTCCCTCGGGACAGTGGGGGGGGGCACAGATACGCAGTATTTT.

The rearrangement joins TRBV19 to TRBJ2-6, with D perhaps matching TRBD1 or TRBD2 (5 bases each). There are 17 residues in the CDR3. Trimming took 4 bases from V and 0 from J, leaving 13 bases between them. Germline V CDR1 and CDR2: LNHDA, SQIVND (reference sequence). The CDR3 sequence: CASSNRDGASGANVLTF. The CDR3, as DNA: TGTGCCAGTAGTAACCGGGACGGAGCCTCTGGGGCCAACGTCCTGACTTTC. Full variable domain (outside the CDR3, taken from reference TRBV19 and TRBJ2-6): DGGITQSPKYLFRKEGQNVTLSCEQNLNHDAMYWYRQDPGQGLRLIYYSQIVNDFQKGDIAEGYSVSREKKESFPLTVTSAQKNPTAFYLCASSNRDGASGANVLTFGAGSRLTVL.